Each of the 32 T cell receptor beta chains below was sequenced from the same sample in a study of shared clonotypes between healthy human individuals. Method: immunoSEQ multiplex PCR; TCRdb's copy keeps in-frame clones and lacks some. The sample lists millions of clones, approximately 94% occurring once. The sequenced sample was naive CD4+ T cells sorted from blood. Subset meaning: CD45RA+ positively selected. The receptors shown here come from a man younger than 30 in good health.

The gene calls are TRBV7-6 and TRBJ2-2; 8 nucleotides line up with TRBD2. Unmatched junction bases numbered 3, after V lost 3 bases and J lost 3 bases. The CDR3 runs to 15 residues. Germline V CDR1 and CDR2: SGHVS, FNYEAQ. The CDR3 nucleotides read TGTGCCAGCAGCTTGGGACTAGTCGACACCGGGGAGCTGTTTTTT. This sequence encodes CASSLGLVDTGELFF.

This chain joins TRBV30 and TRBJ2-3, with a weak D call TRBD1 (6 bases). The CDR3 sequence is 16 residues long. Germline-derived CDR1 and CDR2 are GTSNPN and SVGIG (reference sequence). Trimming took off 0 bases at V and 0 bases at J, with 13 bases between the two ends. The CDR3 is CAWSVQGRASTDTQYF. The CDR3 DNA reads TGTGCCTGGAGTGTACAGGGACGGGCAAGCACAGATACGCAGTATTTT. Drawing the rest from reference TRBV30 and TRBJ2-3, the complete variable domain is SQTIHQWPATLVQPVGSPLSLECTVEGTSNPNLYWYRQAAGRGLQLLFYSVGIGQISSEVPQNLSASRPQDRQFILSSKKLLLSDSGFYLCAWSVQGRASTDTQYFGPGTRLTVL.

The chain joins TRBV21-1 to TRBJ2-7; the table's D gene call, TRBD2, was not cross checked with the DNA. TRBV21-1 has pseudogene status. This CDR3 comprises 17 residues. CDR3 in amino acids: CASSRFLEREGIYEQYF. Written as DNA, the CDR3 is TGTGCCAGCAGCAGATTTCTTGAGCGGGAGGGTATATACGAGCAGTACTTC.

The chain couples TRBV7-9 to TRBJ1-1; a possible D gene is TRBD1 (6 bases). Trimming removed 4 bases from V and 1 base from J, with 7 bases in between. Germline CDR1 is SEHNR and CDR2 is FQNEAQ (reference sequence). The CDR3 totals 13 residues. In DNA form, the CDR3 reads TGTGCCAGCAGCTGGGACACGAACACTGAAGCTTTCTTT. Amino acids: CASSWDTNTEAFF.

This clone was counted once. The chain uses TRBV7-2 and TRBJ1-6; TRBD1 might be the D (6 bases). V was shortened by 5 bases and J by 8 bases, with 22 bases between the two germline ends. CDR1 and CDR2 (germline): SGHTA, FQGNSA. The CDR3 is 17 residues long. The CDR3 here is CASSLFELGAVDSPLHF. The CDR3 DNA reads as TGTGCCAGCAGCCTCTTCGAGTTGGGGGCTGTGGATTCACCCCTCCACTTT. The full variable domain, rest sourced from reference TRBV7-2 and TRBJ1-6, is GAGVSQSPSNKVTEKGKDVELRCDPISGHTALYWYRQSLGQGLEFLIYFQGNSAPDKSGLPSDRFSAERTGGSVSTLTIQRTQQEDSAVYLCASSLFELGAVDSPLHFGNGTRLTVT.

Turning to this clone: This sample also contains other DNA sequences that code for the same CDR3. The chain couples TRBV5-1 to TRBJ2-3; perhaps TRBD2 as D (5 bases). V gave up 0 bases and J gave up 0 bases, with 8 bases separating them. The CDR3 consists of 15 residues. Germline assignment: CDR1 SGHRS and CDR2 YFSETQ. As DNA, the CDR3 is TGCGCCAGCAGCTTGGGGGGAGCTAGCACAGATACGCAGTATTTT. Translating it yields CASSLGGASTDTQYF.

CDR3 in amino acids: CASSEYPSSGTEAFF. The CDR3 DNA reads as TGTGCCAGCAGTGAATACCCCTCTTCAGGAACTGAAGCTTTCTTT. This chain links TRBV25-1 with TRBJ1-1; D is unresolved. Between the trimmed V and J ends, which lost 0 bases and 5 bases, there was a span of 13 bases. Per the germline V gene, CDR1 is MGHDK and CDR2 is SYGVNS. The CDR3 extends over 15 amino acids.

This rearrangement joins TRBV6-5 to TRBJ2-1; 13 nucleotides agree with TRBD2. J was trimmed by 7 bases and V by 4 bases; bases with no gene match: 4. This CDR3 has 15 residues. Germline CDR1 and CDR2: MNHEY and SVGAGI. The CDR3 DNA reads as TGTGCCAGCAGTTGGGAGACTAGCGGGGGGAATGAGCAGTTCTTC. Translation gives CASSWETSGGNEQFF.

This chain connects TRBV5-1 to TRBJ1-2; TRBD1 is a possible D gene (5 bases). Germline values: CDR1 SGHRS, CDR2 YFSETQ. The V gene lost 0 bases and the J gene lost 3 bases, with 12 bases spanning the gap. There are 15 residues in the CDR3. The CDR3 region is CASSLESSGYYGYTF. CDR3 nucleotides: TGCGCCAGCAGCTTGGAGTCTTCAGGGTACTATGGCTACACCTTC.

The chain employs TRBV30 and TRBJ1-1; a weak D match, TRBD1 (6 bases). The ends were cut back, 8 bases at V and 1 base at J, with 11 bases in the middle. Germline lookup yields CDR1 GTSNPN and CDR2 SVGIG (reference sequence). CDR3 length: 12 residues. CDR3 sequence reads: CAINRANTEAFF. Written as DNA, the CDR3 is TGTGCCATAAACAGGGCGAACACTGAAGCTTTCTTT.

This sequence joins TRBV10-3 and TRBJ2-5, with a tentative D call TRBD2 (5 bases). CDR3 length: 11 amino acids. Germline V lookup: CDR1 ENHRY, CDR2 SYGVKD. V was trimmed by 6 bases and J by 5 bases, leaving 7 bases between them. The CDR3 DNA reads as TGTGCCATCAGGGAGGCCGAGACCCAGTACTTC. Protein product: CAIREAETQYF.

This chain joins TRBV9 and TRBJ2-5, with 7 bases fitting TRBD2. Germline CDR1 and CDR2: SGDLS and YYNGEE. The CDR3 extends over 16 amino acids. The V and J ends lost 2 bases and 1 base, in that order; junction bases with no gene match: 8. Here the CDR3 DNA reads TGTGCCAGCAGCGTGGGGAGGGGTGGCGGCCAAGAGACCCAGTACTTC. The encoded protein is CASSVGRGGGQETQYF.

The chain uses TRBV19 and TRBJ1-3, with 8 bases that match TRBD1. The junction had 7 bases not matched to a gene; V was cut back by 5 bases and J by 7 bases. The germline V gene has CDR1 LNHDA and CDR2 SQIVND (reference sequence). CDR3 length equals 14 residues. CDR3 coding DNA: TGTGCCAGTAGTGTGGCAGGGGGCATGAACACCATATATTTT. Amino acid sequence: CASSVAGGMNTIYF.

The rearrangement joins TRBV10-1 to TRBJ2-7; D might be TRBD2 (6 bases). The ends were cut back, 6 bases at V and 2 bases at J, with 17 bases in the middle. The CDR3 contains 15 residues. Germline CDR1 is WNHNN and CDR2 is SYGVQD (reference sequence). The CDR3 DNA follows: TGCGCCAGCAGCGATTCGGCTAGCGTAACCTACGAGCAGTACTTC. Protein: CASSDSASVTYEQYF.

This clone was recorded once. Other DNA sequences in this specimen translate into the identical CDR3. The rearrangement uses TRBV5-1 and TRBJ2-1, with D unresolved. Trimming took 1 base from V and 8 from J, leaving 4 bases between them. This CDR3 is 11 amino acids long. Germline CDR1 SGHRS, CDR2 YFSETQ. CDR3 sequence: CASSLTDEQFF. In DNA form, the CDR3 reads TGCGCCAGCAGCTTGACCGATGAGCAGTTCTTC.

The chain links TRBV19 to TRBJ2-7, with 10 bases aligning to TRBD2. From germline, CDR1 is LNHDA and CDR2 SQIVND (reference sequence). V shed 4 bases, J shed 0 bases, and the junction held 12 bases outside the gene matches. The CDR3 is 18 amino acids. CDR3 protein: CASSKGLAGARHSYEQYF. Written as DNA, the CDR3 is TGTGCCAGTAGTAAGGGTCTAGCGGGGGCCAGGCACTCCTACGAGCAGTACTTC.

The J gene is TRBJ2-4, the V gene TRBV5-5; D gene unclear. This CDR3 comprises 14 residues. Trimming cost V 0 bases and J 8 bases, with 12 bases left between them. The germline gives CDR1 SGHKS, CDR2 YYEKEE (reference sequence). The CDR3 nucleotides read TGTGCCAGCAGCTTGGCTGCGGTGTTAGACATTCAGTACTTC. Amino acids: CASSLAAVLDIQYF.

In this sample, this clone turned up a few times. The chain joins TRBV6-5 to TRBJ1-6, with a tentative D call TRBD1 (5 bases). Germline V lookup: CDR1 MNHEY, CDR2 SVGAGI. There are 15 residues in the CDR3. The V end lost 6 bases, the J end lost 5 bases, and 14 bases lay between the germline ends. CDR3 region: CASSPDMGDNSPLHF. DNA for the CDR3: TGTGCCAGCAGCCCAGACATGGGGGATAATTCACCCCTCCACTTT.

This clone was detected a few times. CDR3 sequence: CATSRDGNTEAFF. For the CDR3, the DNA is TGTGCCACCAGCAGGGACGGGAACACTGAAGCTTTCTTT. The chain links TRBV15 to TRBJ1-1; unclear D gene. Germline assignment: CDR1 LNHNV and CDR2 YYDKDF (reference sequence). The CDR3 contains 13 residues. V lost 3 bases and J lost 1, with 6 bases in between.

CDR3 nucleotides: TGTGCCAGCTTAGTTTACAATGAGCAGTTCTTC. This translates into CASLVYNEQFF. This chain connects TRBV7-2 to TRBJ2-1; no reliable D call. Looked up from germline, CDR1 is SGHTA and CDR2 is FQGNSA. Deletions cut 8 bases from V and 4 bases from J, with 6 bases between. The CDR3 contains 11 residues.

The V gene is TRBV5-1, the J gene TRBJ1-2; tentatively, D is TRBD1 (5 bases). Germline assignment: CDR1 SGHRS and CDR2 YFSETQ. Between the trimmed V and J ends, which lost 4 bases and 8 bases, there was a span of 18 bases. The length of the CDR3 is 14 residues. The CDR3 loop reads CASSSETGSQGYTF. The CDR3 bases are TGCGCCAGCAGCAGCGAAACAGGCTCCCAGGGCTACACCTTC.

The chain links TRBV5-1 to TRBJ2-6; D uncertain. The germline CDR1 and CDR2 sequences are SGHRS and YFSETQ. CDR3 length equals 15 residues. With 0 bases removed from V and 2 bases from J, the gap between germline ends came to 6 bases. CDR3 DNA: TGCGCCAGCAGCTTGGCCACCCCTGGGGCCAACGTCCTGACTTTC. Translating it yields CASSLATPGANVLTF.

V and J are TRBV19 and TRBJ1-1; possibly TRBD1 for D (5 bases). Germline assignment: CDR1 LNHDA and CDR2 SQIVND (reference sequence). Trimming took off 5 bases at V and 4 bases at J, with 11 bases between the two ends. The CDR3 is 13 residues long. CDR3 nucleotide sequence: TGTGCCAGTAGTCCTAGGGGCGGCACTGAAGCTTTCTTT. The encoded protein is CASSPRGGTEAFF.

This rearrangement joins TRBV28 to TRBJ2-7; possibly TRBD1 for D (6 bases). The CDR3 length is 15 residues. Germline values: CDR1 MDHEN, CDR2 SYDVKM. V dropped 6 bases and J dropped 4 bases, with 19 bases sitting between them. The CDR3 protein is CASSPPTLDRYEQYF. The CDR3 coding sequence is TGTGCCAGCAGCCCCCCGACATTAGACAGGTACGAGCAGTACTTC.

In regard to this clone: The sample holds other DNA sequences that translate to the same CDR3. The chain is built from TRBV18 and TRBJ1-5, with 9 bases fitting TRBD1. The CDR3 runs 14 residues. Germline trimming cut 4 bases from V and 6 bases from J; bases unmatched to any gene: 4. CDR1 is KGHSH and CDR2 is LQKENI in the germline V gene. CDR3 sequence: CASSQGQGGQPQHF. The CDR3 DNA follows: TGTGCCAGCTCACAGGGACAGGGAGGTCAGCCCCAGCATTTT.

As regards this clone: Different DNA sequences within this sample yield the same CDR3. J is TRBJ1-5 and V is TRBV28; 9 bases are a match to TRBD1. The J segment lost 6 bases and the V segment lost 5 bases, leaving 5 bases of the junction unmatched. CDR1 is MDHEN and CDR2 is SYDVKM in the germline V gene. The length of the CDR3 is 14 residues. CDR3 DNA sequence: TGTGCCAGCAGTCTCGGGACAGGGCGTCAGCCCCAGCATTTT. The encoded protein is CASSLGTGRQPQHF.

The V call is TRBV9, the J call TRBJ2-7, with D perhaps being TRBD1 or TRBD2 (5 bases each). Looked up from germline, CDR1 is SGDLS and CDR2 is YYNGEE. CDR3 length: 12 residues. The V gene lost 7 bases and the J gene lost 0 bases, with 8 bases spanning the gap. This chain's CDR3 is CASRDASYEQYF. As DNA, the CDR3 is TGTGCCAGCCGGGACGCCTCCTACGAGCAGTACTTC.

The rearrangement uses TRBV7-2 and TRBJ1-6; 10 nucleotides match TRBD1. Germline assignment: CDR1 SGHTA and CDR2 FQGNSA. The CDR3 totals 15 residues. Trimming took 5 bases from V and 5 from J; bases not matched to a gene: 3. This CDR3 reads CASSRTGGNNSPLHF. CDR3 in DNA: TGTGCCAGCAGCCGGACAGGGGGGAATAATTCACCCCTCCACTTT.

This clone was seen more than once but under ten times. The rearrangement links TRBV4-2 to TRBJ1-2, with TRBD1 as a possible D gene (5 bases). V lost 0 bases and J 5 bases, leaving 10 bases between the germline ends. The CDR3 is made up of 14 amino acids. Germline CDR1 and CDR2: LGHNA and YNFKEQ. DNA of the CDR3: TGTGCCAGCAGCCAAGATCAGGGCAGGTATGGCTACACCTTC. This translates into CASSQDQGRYGYTF.

This clone came up once. The V and J genes are TRBV7-9 and TRBJ1-3, with D perhaps TRBD1 (6 bases). The CDR3 has 13 amino acids. Deletions cut 7 bases from V and 7 bases from J, with 14 bases between. Germline CDR1 reads SEHNR; CDR2 reads FQNEAQ (reference sequence). CDR3 sequence reads: CASTGTRGNTIYF. CDR3 coding DNA: TGTGCCAGCACCGGTACCAGGGGCAACACCATATATTTT.

This chain connects TRBV7-6 to TRBJ2-5; TRBD2 matches 9 bases. The ends lost 5 bases at V and 2 bases at J; junction bases unmatched: 9. Germline V gives CDR1 SGHVS, CDR2 FNYEAQ. The CDR3 consists of 16 residues. The CDR3 DNA reads as TGTGCCAGCAGCGTAGGGACTAGCAGTTTGCAAGAGACCCAGTACTTC. Its translation is CASSVGTSSLQETQYF.

The V call is TRBV5-1, the J call TRBJ2-7, with D tentatively TRBD1 (6 bases). The ends were cut back, 3 bases at V and 1 base at J, with 17 bases in the middle. CDR3 length: 16 residues. Looked up from germline, CDR1 is SGHRS and CDR2 is YFSETQ. Here the CDR3 reads CASSSIYGTLSYEQYF. CDR3 nucleotides: TGCGCCAGCAGCTCGATTTACGGGACACTTTCCTACGAGCAGTACTTC.